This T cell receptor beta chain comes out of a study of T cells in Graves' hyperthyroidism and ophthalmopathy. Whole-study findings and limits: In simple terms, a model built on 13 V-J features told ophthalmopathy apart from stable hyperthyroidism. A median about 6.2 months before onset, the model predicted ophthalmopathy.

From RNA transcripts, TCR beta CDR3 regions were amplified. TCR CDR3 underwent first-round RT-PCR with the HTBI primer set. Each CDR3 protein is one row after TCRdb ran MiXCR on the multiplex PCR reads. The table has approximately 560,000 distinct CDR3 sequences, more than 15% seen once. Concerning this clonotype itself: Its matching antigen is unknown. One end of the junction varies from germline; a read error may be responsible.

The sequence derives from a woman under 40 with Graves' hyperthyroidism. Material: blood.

Here the CDR3 DNA reads TGCGCCAGCAGCGGGGATCAGGCTTCAGAGGGGCAGTACTTC. It yields the protein CASSGDQASEGQYF. The rearrangement joins TRBV11-2 to TRBJ2-7; 7 nucleotides match TRBD2. The germline CDR1 and CDR2 sequences are SGHAT and FQNNGV. The CDR3 runs to 14 residues.